The 20 T cell receptor beta chains reported below all come from one sample, sequenced in a study of shared clonotypes between healthy human individuals. Some clones are missing from TCRdb's copy, which holds only in-frame ones; the method was immunoSEQ multiplex PCR. This table holds about 2.2 million clones, 85% to 95% found once. Terminally differentiated effector memory CD45RA+ cells were excluded from the naive CD8 cells, which were CD45RO-negative and positively selected for CCR7. Sequenced sample: naive CD8+ T cells from PBMCs. Receptors originate from a man aged 18 to 30 in good health. Some clones in this sample may be carry-over from other donors' samples.

This rearrangement joins TRBV7-3 to TRBJ2-1, with a tentative D call TRBD1 (6 bases). The CDR3 has 15 amino acids. Germline CDR1 and CDR2: SGHTA and FQGTGA. V was shortened by 4 bases and J by 10 bases, with 20 bases between the two germline ends. The CDR3 spells CASSSGWGHRAEQFF. CDR3 nucleotide sequence: TGTGCCAGCAGCTCCGGATGGGGGCACAGGGCCGAGCAGTTCTTC.

CDR3 bases: TGTGCCAGCAGCTTCAGCCACCAACCGGGGAATGAGCAGTTCTTC. Its protein product is CASSFSHQPGNEQFF. The chain employs TRBV7-9 and TRBJ2-1; D perhaps matches TRBD2 (5 bases). This CDR3 region has 15 residues. In germline, CDR1 is SEHNR, CDR2 FQNEAQ (reference sequence). V dropped 3 bases and J dropped 7 bases, with 16 bases sitting between them.

The CDR3, as DNA: TGTGCCAGCAGCCAATCCAGGACTAGCGCCTACTACGAGCAGTACTTC. It codes for CASSQSRTSAYYEQYF. The genes are TRBV11-1 and TRBJ2-7; 9 bases map to TRBD2. The J segment lost 3 bases and the V segment lost 5 bases, leaving 11 bases of the junction unmatched. From germline, CDR1 is SGHAT and CDR2 FQDESV (reference sequence). This CDR3 region has 16 residues.

V usage is TRBV19 and J usage is TRBJ2-2, with D perhaps assigned TRBD1 or TRBD2 (5 bases each). The CDR3 has 17 amino acids. Trimming shortened V by 2 bases and J by 1 base, and 14 bases separated the two germline ends. Germline CDR1 LNHDA, CDR2 SQIVND (reference sequence). CDR3 DNA sequence: TGTGCCAGTAGTATACGCGGGTTTGGACAGAACACCGGGGAGCTGTTTTTT. This translates into CASSIRGFGQNTGELFF.

V is TRBV5-6 and J is TRBJ1-2; unclear D gene. CDR1 is SGHDT and CDR2 is YYEEEE in the germline V gene. V was pared by 1 base and J by 6 bases, with 13 bases between. The CDR3 totals 14 residues. The CDR3 nucleotides are TGTGCCAGCAGCTTGAACTCCATGAGGGATGGCTACACCTTC. Protein: CASSLNSMRDGYTF.

The chain recombines TRBV7-8 with TRBJ1-3, with D uncertain. CDR1 SGHVS and CDR2 FQNEAQ come from the germline V gene. V lost 5 bases to trimming and J lost 4 bases, with 6 bases between them. This CDR3 is 12 amino acids long. Here the CDR3 reads CASSPQGNTIYF. The CDR3 nucleotides are TGTGCCAGCAGCCCACAGGGAAACACCATATATTTT.

The V gene is TRBV9, the J gene TRBJ2-2, with 7 bases identical to TRBD1. The CDR3 covers 15 residues. J lost 6 bases, V lost 4 bases, and 9 bases had no gene match. Germline values: CDR1 SGDLS, CDR2 YYNGEE. DNA of the CDR3: TGTGCCAGCAGCCCGTCGACAGGGAGCGCCGGGGAGCTGTTTTTT. Translation: CASSPSTGSAGELFF.

The V call is TRBV4-2, the J call TRBJ1-1; D is unresolved. Germline CDR1 reads LGHNA; CDR2 reads YNFKEQ. The CDR3 has 19 residues. The germline V and J ends were trimmed by 1 base and 0 bases, with 21 bases remaining between them. The CDR3 here is CASSQVKGPSGSVNTEAFF. Written as DNA, the CDR3 is TGTGCCAGCAGCCAAGTAAAGGGCCCCTCTGGATCCGTGAACACTGAAGCTTTCTTT.

The V gene is TRBV6-1, the J gene TRBJ1-4; D is unresolved. V lost 6 bases to trimming and J lost 6 bases, with 14 bases between them. Per the germline V gene, CDR1 is MNHNS and CDR2 is SASEGT. The CDR3 consists of 14 residues. The CDR3 here is CASSMRGEDEKLFF. CDR3 DNA sequence: TGTGCCAGCAGCATGCGGGGAGAAGATGAAAAACTGTTTTTT.

The chain couples TRBV7-6 to TRBJ2-1; TRBD1 matches 9 bases. Trimming removed 5 bases from V and 2 bases from J; junction bases left unmatched: 7. From germline, CDR1 is SGHVS and CDR2 FNYEAQ. The CDR3 consists of 16 residues. The CDR3 reads CASSGPGQGTYNEQFF. CDR3 nucleotides: TGTGCCAGCAGCGGGCCGGGACAGGGTACCTACAATGAGCAGTTCTTC.

Only one count was recorded for this clone. V and J are TRBV6-5 and TRBJ2-7, with 11 bases lining up with TRBD2. In germline, CDR1 is MNHEY, CDR2 SVGAGI. V was pared by 10 bases and J by 4 bases, with 9 bases of the junction left unmatched. The CDR3 contains 14 residues. The CDR3 loop is CATHTGTSGYEQYF. CDR3 nucleotides: TGTGCCACGCACACCGGGACTAGCGGTTACGAGCAGTACTTC.

With regard to this clone: Other DNA sequences in this specimen translate into the identical CDR3. The V and J genes are TRBV4-1 and TRBJ2-1, with D hard to call. Germline-derived CDR1 and CDR2 are MGHRA and YSYEKL. Trimming pared 1 base from V and 4 bases from J, leaving 8 bases between. The length of the CDR3 is 14 residues. The CDR3 sequence: CASSQVGPYNEQFF. DNA of the CDR3: TGCGCCAGCAGCCAAGTCGGTCCTTACAATGAGCAGTTCTTC.

This clone was picked up a small number of times. The chain is built from TRBV7-8 and TRBJ2-5; TRBD2 agrees at 8 bases. Germline assignment: CDR1 SGHVS and CDR2 FQNEAQ. The V gene end was trimmed by 1 base and the J gene end by 1 base; junction bases not matched to a gene: 8. CDR3 length: 17 amino acids. CDR3 protein: CASSLEAGGLPQETQYF. The CDR3 region has the DNA TGTGCCAGCAGCTTAGAGGCGGGAGGCCTCCCCCAAGAGACCCAGTACTTC.

This chain links TRBV15 with TRBJ2-1, with 7 bases fitting TRBD1. This CDR3 has 14 amino acids. The V and J ends lost 4 bases and 4 bases, in that order; junction bases with no gene match: 4. Germline-derived CDR1 and CDR2 are LNHNV and YYDKDF (reference sequence). The CDR3 is CATSIRDRYNEQFF. CDR3 bases: TGTGCCACCAGCATAAGGGACAGATACAATGAGCAGTTCTTC.

The J gene is TRBJ2-2, the V gene TRBV14, with 7 bases matching TRBD2. V shed 1 base, J shed 9 bases, and the junction held 11 bases outside the gene matches. The CDR3 has 16 residues. Germline loops: CDR1 SGHDN, CDR2 FVKESK. The CDR3 protein is CASSQGRGLVRRELFF. The CDR3 DNA follows: TGTGCCAGCAGCCAAGGTAGAGGACTAGTGAGGAGGGAGCTGTTTTTT. The full variable domain, rest sourced from reference TRBV14 and TRBJ2-2, is EAGVTQFPSHSVIEKGQTVTLRCDPISGHDNLYWYRRVMGKEIKFLLHFVKESKQDESGMPNNRFLAERTGGTYSTLKVQPAELEDSGVYFCASSQGRGLVRRELFFGEGSRLTVL.

In its sample, this clone was seen a few times. The chain joins TRBV7-9 to TRBJ1-5; D is unclear. Per germline, CDR1 SEHNR and CDR2 FQNEAQ (reference sequence). The CDR3 has 16 residues. Deletions cut 1 base from V and 4 bases from J, with 14 bases between. The CDR3 DNA reads as TGTGCCAGCAGCTTAGAGAAGACGGGTTCTAATCAGCCCCAGCATTTT. Its protein is CASSLEKTGSNQPQHF.

The chain has TRBV7-3 and TRBJ2-5, with 10 bases lining up with TRBD2. CDR1 is SGHTA, CDR2 FQGTGA, per germline. Trimming removed 5 bases from V and 0 bases from J; junction bases left unmatched: 6. The CDR3 contains 16 residues. The CDR3 reads CASSPGTSVYQETQYF. The CDR3 DNA is TGTGCCAGCAGCCCAGGGACTAGCGTGTACCAAGAGACCCAGTACTTC.

Concerning this clone: Other DNA sequences within the sample encode an identical CDR3. The rearrangement uses TRBV28 and TRBJ1-5; D uncertain. Looked up from germline, CDR1 is MDHEN and CDR2 is SYDVKM. The CDR3 loop spans 12 amino acids. Deletions cut 3 bases from V and 4 bases from J, with 4 bases between. CDR3 sequence reads: CASSLRNQPQHF. The CDR3 region has the DNA TGTGCCAGCAGTTTGAGGAATCAGCCCCAGCATTTT.

The V call is TRBV7-6, the J call TRBJ2-7, with D perhaps TRBD1 or TRBD2 (5 bases each). Deletions cut 1 base from V and 5 bases from J, with 6 bases between. From germline, CDR1 is SGHVS and CDR2 FNYEAQ. This CDR3 is built from 12 residues. The CDR3: CASSLGDDEQYF. CDR3 bases: TGTGCCAGCAGCTTAGGGGACGACGAGCAGTACTTC.

The chain recombines TRBV19 with TRBJ2-1; 7 nucleotides match TRBD2. Losses at the gene ends were 2 bases for V and 3 bases for J; bases not matched to a gene: 7. The CDR3 is 16 residues long. CDR1 LNHDA and CDR2 SQIVND come from the germline V gene (reference sequence). The CDR3 sequence: CASSIYRAGDYNEQFF. The DNA for the CDR3 is TGTGCCAGTAGTATATACCGCGCGGGAGACTACAATGAGCAGTTCTTC.